This T cell receptor beta chain comes out of a study of PD-1 blockade in classical Hodgkin lymphoma. Overall study context: Patients were treated with nivolumab at 3 mg/kg, and this was given intravenously every 2 weeks. Overall study results and limits: Individuals initiating nivolumab under 1 year after ASCT were excluded. A significant rise in TCR diversity was seen by C4D1 for CD4+ cells but not for CD8+ cells.

The V gene's germline CDR1 is MNHEY and CDR2 SVGAGI. The CDR3 is 15 residues long. V dropped 6 bases and J dropped 0 bases, with 9 bases sitting between them. This clone was detected once. Its antigen is as yet unknown. The assay was immunoSEQ multiplex PCR, and TCRdb's table has in-frame clones only and misses some. This sample carries roughly 8,000 clones, around nine tenths of them seen once, and the ten largest clones take around 34%. Time point indicated: cycle 4 day 1 (C4D1), after five to seven weeks of nivolumab. All patients experienced relapse after autologous stem cell transplantation, and brentuximab vedotin exposure was variable. Best outcomes ranged across complete response, partial response and progressive disease.

Sequencing was performed on peripheral blood mononuclear cells (PBMCs), taken before the fourth cycle of nivolumab. V is TRBV6-5 and J is TRBJ2-6; no reliable D call. This sequence originates from a human donor with classical Hodgkin lymphoma. Here the CDR3 DNA reads TGTGCCAGCAGGGGGTCTGGCTCTGGGGCCAACGTCCTGACTTTC. It codes for CASRGSGSGANVLTF.